This passage covers 26 T cell receptor beta chains from one sample sequenced in a study of blood T cell repertoires in COVID-19. Assay: immunoSEQ multiplex PCR; the TCRdb copy retains only in-frame clones and omits some. The data show approximately 130,000 clones, approximately 84% seen once. The sequenced material came from peripheral blood. The receptors were sampled from a woman aged 45-59 years who had recovered from COVID-19.

This chain joins TRBV4-3 and TRBJ2-5; 8 bases map to TRBD1. With 0 bases clipped from V and 5 bases from J, the junction kept 5 bases outside the gene matches. The CDR3 has 15 residues. Per germline, CDR1 LGHNA and CDR2 YSLEER. DNA of the CDR3: TGCGCCAGCAGCCAAGATCCAGGGGGCGCGGAGACCCAGTACTTC. Protein sequence: CASSQDPGGAETQYF.

The CDR3 nucleotides read TGCAGCGTTGAAGAACACAGGGGGAACACTGAAGCTTTCTTT. This codes for CSVEEHRGNTEAFF. V and J are TRBV29-1 and TRBJ1-1; TRBD1 matches 7 bases. The junction had 2 bases not matched to a gene; V was cut back by 0 bases and J by 1 base. This CDR3 has 14 amino acids. Per germline, CDR1 SQVTM and CDR2 ANQGSEA. Using reference TRBV29-1 and TRBJ1-1 for the parts outside the CDR3, the full variable domain is SAVISQKPSRDICQRGTSLTIQCQVDSQVTMMFWYRQQPGQSLTLIATANQGSEATYESGFVIDKFPISRPNLTFSTLTVSNMSPEDSSIYLCSVEEHRGNTEAFFGQGTRLTVV.

The chain links TRBV19 to TRBJ2-1; the match to TRBD1 covers 7 bases. Germline V gene sequence: CDR1 LNHDA, CDR2 SQIVND (reference sequence). Unmatched junction bases numbered 6, after V lost 8 bases and J lost 2 bases. The CDR3 runs 14 residues. The chain's CDR3 is CASGTELTYNEQFF. In nucleotides, the CDR3 is TGTGCCAGTGGGACAGAACTAACCTACAATGAGCAGTTCTTC.

The chain uses TRBV5-1 and TRBJ1-2, with a weak D call TRBD1 (5 bases). The CDR3 consists of 15 residues. The germline CDR1 and CDR2 sequences are SGHRS and YFSETQ. Trimming pared 3 bases from V and 8 bases from J, leaving 20 bases between. CDR3: CASSYLVGAQGGYTF. The CDR3 nucleotides are TGCGCCAGCAGCTACCTGGTTGGGGCTCAGGGCGGCTACACCTTC.

The chain employs TRBV12-3 or TRBV12-4 and TRBJ1-4, with no clear D. The CDR3 covers 13 residues. With 6 bases removed from V and 11 bases from J, the gap between germline ends came to 16 bases. CDR3 DNA: TGTGCCAGCAGCCCGCAGTCGGGAGTGAAACTGTTTTTT. It yields the protein CASSPQSGVKLFF.

This chain joins TRBV11-2 and TRBJ2-1; D uncertain. The germline CDR1 and CDR2 sequences are SGHAT and FQNNGV. Trimming removed 4 bases from V and 5 bases from J, with 6 bases in between. This CDR3 has 12 residues. The DNA of the CDR3 is TGTGCCAGCAGCTCTTACAACAATGAGCAGTTCTTC. It codes for CASSSYNNEQFF.

V gene TRBV19 combines with J gene TRBJ2-2; tentative D call: TRBD2 (7 bases). V dropped 5 bases and J dropped 1 base, with 14 bases sitting between them. The germline CDR1 and CDR2 sequences are LNHDA and SQIVND (reference sequence). The CDR3 runs 16 residues. CDR3 sequence reads: CASSFGGLKNTGELFF. CDR3 nucleotides: TGTGCCAGTAGTTTCGGGGGGCTCAAGAACACCGGGGAGCTGTTTTTT.

CDR3 amino acids: CASSLARGQGASYEQYF. CDR3 nucleotides: TGTGCCAGCAGCTTAGCGCGGGGACAGGGGGCCTCCTACGAGCAGTACTTC. J is TRBJ2-7 and V is TRBV11-1, with 12 bases identical to TRBD1. The CDR3 covers 17 residues. Germline V lookup: CDR1 SGHAT, CDR2 FQDESV (reference sequence). V lost 0 bases to trimming and J lost 0 bases; unmatched junction nucleotides: 3.

This chain connects TRBV24-1 to TRBJ2-7, with 8 positions matching TRBD2. J was trimmed by 2 bases and V by 1 base; bases with no gene match: 6. The CDR3 runs to 16 residues. The germline CDR1 and CDR2 sequences are KGHDR and SFDVKD. The CDR3 DNA follows: TGTGCCACCAGTGATTTCGGGAGGGGCCACCCCTACGAGCAGTACTTC. Residues: CATSDFGRGHPYEQYF.

This clone was seen a few times. For the CDR3, the DNA is TGTGCCAGCAGTTCGTACCCAGCGGGGGGGAAGTTCTTC. Residues: CASSSYPAGGKFF. The chain couples TRBV7-9 to TRBJ2-1; 10 bases map to TRBD2. V dropped 6 bases and J dropped 14; count of bases not matched to a gene: 10. The CDR3 is made up of 13 amino acids. Germline CDR1 SEHNR, CDR2 FQNEAQ (reference sequence).

The chain couples TRBV5-1 to TRBJ1-4, with a weak D call TRBD1 (6 bases). V was pared by 8 bases and J by 0 bases, with 14 bases between. In germline, CDR1 is SGHRS, CDR2 YFSETQ. The CDR3 has 15 amino acids. CDR3 in amino acids: CASTPGGTTNEKLFF. CDR3 bases: TGCGCCAGTACCCCTGGGGGCACAACTAATGAAAAACTGTTTTTT.

The rearrangement joins TRBV24-1 to TRBJ2-2, with D uncertain. V lost 2 bases and J lost 8, with 8 bases in between. Germline loops: CDR1 KGHDR, CDR2 SFDVKD. CDR3 size: 13 residues. This CDR3 is CATSDSPAGELFF. DNA of the CDR3: TGTGCCACCAGTGATTCCCCAGCGGGGGAGCTGTTTTTT.

The genes are TRBV28 and TRBJ1-5; D unclear. CDR3 length: 15 residues. V lost 6 bases and J lost 6, with 18 bases in between. Looked up from germline, CDR1 is MDHEN and CDR2 is SYDVKM. CDR3 DNA: TGTGCCAGCAGCTCCTTAACCATCCCCGGTCAGCCCCAGCATTTT. It codes for CASSSLTIPGQPQHF.

The V gene is TRBV24-1, the J gene TRBJ1-6; a possible D gene is TRBD1 (6 bases). The CDR3 has 13 residues. Germline V gene sequence: CDR1 KGHDR, CDR2 SFDVKD. Trimming cost V 4 bases and J 10 bases, with 10 bases left between them. Written as DNA, the CDR3 is TGTGCCACCAGTGAAACAGGGTCATCACCCCTCCACTTT. The encoded protein is CATSETGSSPLHF.

The gene calls are TRBV20-1 and TRBJ2-3, with D possibly TRBD2 on 6 matching bases. This CDR3 is built from 12 residues. Per the germline V gene, CDR1 is DFQATT and CDR2 is SNEGSKA (reference sequence). The V gene lost 3 bases and the J gene lost 6 bases, with 10 bases spanning the gap. CDR3 DNA sequence: TGCAGTGCTAGTCGCGGGGCGGATACGCAGTATTTT. This codes for CSASRGADTQYF.

The chain couples TRBV4-2 to TRBJ2-2; TRBD1 matches 7 bases. The trim removed 4 bases at V and 5 bases at J, leaving 10 bases unmatched. CDR3 length equals 16 residues. CDR1 and CDR2 (germline): LGHNA, YNFKEQ. The CDR3 sequence is CASSPRQGAETGELFF. CDR3 DNA sequence: TGTGCCAGCAGCCCCAGACAGGGCGCGGAAACCGGGGAGCTGTTTTTT.

This chain uses TRBV4-1 with TRBJ2-7; 7 bases are shared with TRBD1. Trimming took 1 base from V and 0 from J; bases not matched to a gene: 9. The germline CDR1 and CDR2 sequences are MGHRA and YSYEKL. The CDR3 consists of 17 residues. CDR3 in DNA: TGCGCCAGCAGCCAAGGAGGCGGCAACAGGGGCTCCTACGAGCAGTACTTC. This codes for CASSQGGGNRGSYEQYF.

The V call is TRBV5-1, the J call TRBJ1-2; 9 bases agree with TRBD1. CDR3 length equals 15 residues. Unmatched junction bases numbered 8, after V lost 4 bases and J lost 4 bases. CDR1 SGHRS and CDR2 YFSETQ come from the germline V gene. The CDR3: CASSPRQGEVYGYTF. The CDR3 DNA sequence: TGCGCCAGCAGCCCTCGACAGGGGGAGGTCTATGGCTACACCTTC. The complete variable domain, with remaining parts taken from reference TRBV5-1 and TRBJ1-2, reads KAGVTQTPRYLIKTRGQQVTLSCSPISGHRSVSWYQQTPGQGLQFLFEYFSETQRNKGNFPGRFSGRQFSNSRSEMNVSTLELGDSALYLCASSPRQGEVYGYTFGSGTRLTVV.

The gene calls are TRBV6-5 and TRBJ1-2, with D perhaps TRBD1 (5 bases). Germline values: CDR1 MNHEY, CDR2 SVGAGI. The CDR3 runs 14 residues. The V end lost 7 bases, the J end lost 4 bases, and 16 bases lay between the germline ends. Written as DNA, the CDR3 is TGTGCCAGCATGCCGGGACTTTCTGTCTATGGCTACACCTTC. Translation gives CASMPGLSVYGYTF.

In DNA form, the CDR3 reads TGCAGTGCTAGTGCTTGGTTAGAGCGCCCCGACAATGAGCAGTTCTTC. Amino acid sequence: CSASAWLERPDNEQFF. The rearrangement joins TRBV20-1 to TRBJ2-1; D remains ambiguous. This CDR3 spans 16 amino acids. Germline V lookup: CDR1 DFQATT, CDR2 SNEGSKA (reference sequence). V was trimmed by 3 bases and J by 5 bases, leaving 20 bases between them.

J is TRBJ2-1 and V is TRBV9; perhaps TRBD1 as D (6 bases). The CDR3 runs to 15 residues. V was shortened by 0 bases and J by 3 bases, with 10 bases between the two germline ends. Germline CDR1 SGDLS, CDR2 YYNGEE. The CDR3 DNA reads TGTGCCAGCAGCGTAGGGGGGACAAGCTACAATGAGCAGTTCTTC. Translating gives CASSVGGTSYNEQFF.

The J gene is TRBJ1-1, the V gene TRBV19, with a weak D call TRBD1 (5 bases). The V end lost 7 bases, the J end lost 1 base, and 16 bases lay between the germline ends. This CDR3 is 15 amino acids long. Germline loops: CDR1 LNHDA, CDR2 SQIVND (reference sequence). The CDR3 DNA follows: TGTGCCAGTAACGACCCGCGGGGCCCGAACACTGAAGCTTTCTTT. Translated, it gives CASNDPRGPNTEAFF. Complete variable domain (other parts from reference TRBV19 and TRBJ1-1): DGGITQSPKYLFRKEGQNVTLSCEQNLNHDAMYWYRQDPGQGLRLIYYSQIVNDFQKGDIAEGYSVSREKKESFPLTVTSAQKNPTAFYLCASNDPRGPNTEAFFGQGTRLTVV.

The chain is built from TRBV6-5 and TRBJ2-3; 8 bases align to TRBD2. The CDR3 spans 15 residues. Germline CDR1 MNHEY, CDR2 SVGAGI. V gave up 7 bases and J gave up 6 bases; unmatched junction bases: 12. For the CDR3, the DNA is TGTGCCAGCACCTCAGACGGGAGGGCCGGGGATACGCAGTATTTT. Encoded protein: CASTSDGRAGDTQYF.

The genes are TRBV18 and TRBJ1-1; TRBD1 matches 7 bases. The CDR3 totals 16 residues. The J segment lost 0 bases and the V segment lost 1 base, leaving 5 bases of the junction unmatched. The germline V gene encodes CDR1 KGHSH and CDR2 LQKENI. The CDR3 loop reads CASSPRTGRVNTEAFF. DNA of the CDR3: TGTGCCAGCTCACCACGGACAGGAAGGGTGAACACTGAAGCTTTCTTT. Full variable domain (rest looked up from reference TRBV18 and TRBJ1-1): NAGVMQNPRHLVRRRGQEARLRCSPMKGHSHVYWYRQLPEEGLKFMVYLQKENIIDESGMPKERFSAEFPKEGPSILRIQQVVRGDSAAYFCASSPRTGRVNTEAFFGQGTRLTVV.

The chain carries TRBV19 and TRBJ1-1; D not certain. The CDR3 length is 15 residues. The germline V gene encodes CDR1 LNHDA and CDR2 SQIVND (reference sequence). Trimming removed 3 bases from V and 0 bases from J, with 11 bases in between. The CDR3 DNA reads TGTGCCAGTAGTATTGGTATCAGGTTGAACACTGAAGCTTTCTTT. As protein: CASSIGIRLNTEAFF.

CDR3 protein: CASSQELAVTGELFF. The CDR3 nucleotides are TGTGCCAGCAGCCAAGAACTAGCTGTCACCGGGGAGCTGTTTTTT. The chain couples TRBV7-9 to TRBJ2-2, with a weak D call TRBD2 (6 bases). From germline, CDR1 is SEHNR and CDR2 FQNEAQ (reference sequence). This CDR3 contains 15 residues. Trimming removed 5 bases at V and 4 bases at J, with 14 bases between. Looking up the rest from reference TRBV7-9 and TRBJ2-2 gives the full variable domain: DTGVSQNPRHKITKRGQNVTFRCDPISEHNRLYWYRQTLGQGPEFLTYFQNEAQLEKSRLLSDRFSAERPKGSFSTLEIQRTEQGDSAMYLCASSQELAVTGELFFGEGSRLTVL.